The next 9 T cell receptor beta chains were all read from a single sample in a study of blood T cell repertoires in COVID-19. TCRdb keeps only in-frame clones here, not all; method: immunoSEQ multiplex PCR. The sample has roughly 20,000 clones, more than 65% seen once; the top ten hold 45% to 70%. Sequenced material: peripheral blood. The receptors derive from a man older than 75 with acute or convalescent COVID-19.

This clone was found once. The rearrangement joins TRBV19 to TRBJ1-2; D not resolved. The CDR3 consists of 17 residues. Germline V gene lookup returns CDR1 LNHDA and CDR2 SQIVND (reference sequence). V was clipped by 5 bases and J by 1 base, with 20 bases between them. CDR3: CASSLTYTGSINYGYTF. In nucleotides, the CDR3 is TGTGCCAGTAGTCTGACTTATACCGGATCCATTAACTATGGCTACACCTTC.

The chain employs TRBV5-8 and TRBJ2-4; no definite D call. Germline lookup yields CDR1 SGHTS and CDR2 YDEGEE. The CDR3 runs 17 residues. V lost 0 bases to trimming and J lost 1 base, with 14 bases between them. CDR3 sequence: CASSLVIGTTAKNIQYF. Written as DNA, the CDR3 is TGTGCCAGCAGCTTGGTTATCGGAACTACGGCCAAAAACATTCAGTACTTC.

This chain links TRBV6-2 or TRBV6-3 with TRBJ1-4; no clear D gene. Between the trimmed V and J ends, which lost 1 base and 5 bases, there was a span of 17 bases. Germline values: CDR1 MNHEY, CDR2 SVGEGT. The CDR3 is 17 amino acids. CDR3 coding DNA: TGTGCCAGCAGTTACTTAATCGGAGGCGGGCCGAATGAAAAACTGTTTTTT. Translated: CASSYLIGGGPNEKLFF.

This sequence joins TRBV11-2 and TRBJ1-3, with unresolved D. Trimming stripped 6 bases from V and 4 bases from J, with 13 bases between. Germline lookup yields CDR1 SGHAT and CDR2 FQNNGV. The CDR3 has 14 amino acids. In DNA, the CDR3 is TGTGCCAGCAGAGAGGGAATAGGGGGAAACACCATATATTTT. Residues: CASREGIGGNTIYF.

This clone was seen just once. The chain recombines TRBV7-2 with TRBJ2-3; 10 nucleotides align to TRBD2. Germline V CDR1 and CDR2: SGHTA, FQGNSA. This CDR3 contains 18 residues. The ends lost 10 bases at V and 4 bases at J; junction bases unmatched: 20. This CDR3 is CATRPSGRAHFQPDTQYF. The CDR3 DNA reads TGTGCCACGAGGCCCAGCGGGAGGGCCCATTTTCAACCAGATACGCAGTATTTT.

The chain recombines TRBV7-8 with TRBJ1-5; 9 bases match TRBD1. The germline V gene has CDR1 SGHVS and CDR2 FQNEAQ. Trimming at V came to 6 bases and at J to 4 bases, leaving 10 bases not matched to a gene. This CDR3 region has 16 residues. The CDR3 DNA follows: TGTGCCAGCAGTGATACAGGGGGCGCGAGGAATCAGCCCCAGCATTTT. Its translation: CASSDTGGARNQPQHF. Looking up the rest from reference TRBV7-8 and TRBJ1-5 gives the full variable domain: GAGVSQSPRYKVAKRGQDVALRCDPISGHVSLFWYQQALGQGPEFLTYFQNEAQLDKSGLPSDRFFAERPEGSVSTLKIQRTQQEDSAVYLCASSDTGGARNQPQHFGDGTRLSIL.

V usage is TRBV3-1 (or the pseudogene TRBV3-2) and J usage is TRBJ1-2, with 11 bases aligning to TRBD1. V dropped 4 bases and J dropped 4; count of bases not matched to a gene: 2. CDR1 is LGHDT, CDR2 YNNKEL, per germline (reference sequence). This CDR3 is 14 amino acids long. CDR3 region: CASSPGTGGYGYTF. In nucleotides, the CDR3 is TGTGCCAGCAGCCCTGGGACAGGGGGCTATGGCTACACCTTC.

This chain links TRBV7-3 with TRBJ2-5; D is possibly TRBD2 (5 bases). V was clipped by 2 bases and J by 2 bases, with 12 bases between them. The CDR3 length is 15 residues. The V gene's germline CDR1 is SGHTA and CDR2 FQGTGA. CDR3 loop: CASSLSSSRQETQYF. CDR3 DNA sequence: TGTGCCAGCAGCTTATCGTCTAGCCGACAAGAGACCCAGTACTTC.

The gene calls are TRBV12-5 and TRBJ1-5; possibly TRBD1 for D (6 bases). The V end was cut by 5 bases, the J end by 2 bases, with 16 bases between. The germline CDR1 and CDR2 sequences are LGHNT and FRNRAP. The CDR3 consists of 16 residues. This CDR3 is CASGLGTQAGNQPQHF. Written as DNA, the CDR3 is TGTGCTAGTGGTCTCGGGACACAAGCTGGCAATCAGCCCCAGCATTTT.